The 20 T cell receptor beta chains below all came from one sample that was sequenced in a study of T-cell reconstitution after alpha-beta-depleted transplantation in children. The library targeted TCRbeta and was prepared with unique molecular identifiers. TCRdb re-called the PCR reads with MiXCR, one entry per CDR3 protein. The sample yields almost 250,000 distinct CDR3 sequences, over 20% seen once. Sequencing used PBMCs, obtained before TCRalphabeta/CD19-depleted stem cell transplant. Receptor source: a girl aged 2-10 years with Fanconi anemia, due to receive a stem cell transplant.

The CDR3, as DNA: TGCAGCGCCTTACCCAAGGGGGCCTACGAGCAGTACTTC. Translation gives CSALPKGAYEQYF. The rearrangement uses TRBV29-1 and TRBJ2-7; D might be TRBD1 (6 bases). Germline assignment: CDR1 SQVTM and CDR2 ANQGSEA. This CDR3 contains 13 residues. V lost 7 bases, J lost 2 bases, and 15 bases lay in between.

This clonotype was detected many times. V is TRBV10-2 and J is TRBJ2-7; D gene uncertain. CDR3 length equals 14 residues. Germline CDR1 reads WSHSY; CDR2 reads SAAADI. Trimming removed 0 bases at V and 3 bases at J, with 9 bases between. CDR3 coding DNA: TGCGCCAGCAGTGAGTCCTACATTTACTACGAGCAGTACTTC. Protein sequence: CASSESYIYYEQYF.

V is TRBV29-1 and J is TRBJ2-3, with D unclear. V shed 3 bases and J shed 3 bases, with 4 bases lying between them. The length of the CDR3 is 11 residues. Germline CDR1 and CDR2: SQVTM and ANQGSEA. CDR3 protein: CSVDWTDTQYF. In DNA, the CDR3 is TGCAGCGTTGATTGGACAGATACGCAGTATTTT.

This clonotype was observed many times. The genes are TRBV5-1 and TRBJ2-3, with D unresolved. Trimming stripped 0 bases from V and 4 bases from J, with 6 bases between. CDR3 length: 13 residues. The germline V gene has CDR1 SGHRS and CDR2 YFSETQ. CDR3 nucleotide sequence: TGCGCCAGCAGCTTGGCCTATCCAGATACGCAGTATTTT. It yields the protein CASSLAYPDTQYF.

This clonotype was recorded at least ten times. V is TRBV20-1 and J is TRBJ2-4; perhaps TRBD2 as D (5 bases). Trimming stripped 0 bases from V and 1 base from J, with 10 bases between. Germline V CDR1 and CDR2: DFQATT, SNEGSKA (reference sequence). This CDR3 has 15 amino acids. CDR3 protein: CSARDGPGAKNIQYF. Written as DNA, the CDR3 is TGCAGTGCTAGAGATGGGCCGGGGGCCAAAAACATTCAGTACTTC.

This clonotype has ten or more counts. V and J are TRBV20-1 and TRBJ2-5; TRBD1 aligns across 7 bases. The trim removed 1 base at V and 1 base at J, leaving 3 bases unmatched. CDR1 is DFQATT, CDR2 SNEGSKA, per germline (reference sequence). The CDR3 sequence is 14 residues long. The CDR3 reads CSARARQGQETQYF. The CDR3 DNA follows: TGCAGTGCTAGAGCCCGACAGGGCCAAGAGACCCAGTACTTC.

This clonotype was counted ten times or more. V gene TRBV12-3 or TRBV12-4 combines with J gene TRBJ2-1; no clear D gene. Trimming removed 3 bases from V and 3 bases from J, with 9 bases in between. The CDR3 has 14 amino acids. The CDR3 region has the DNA TGTGCCAGCAGTTTGACTCCAGGCTACAATGAGCAGTTCTTC. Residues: CASSLTPGYNEQFF.

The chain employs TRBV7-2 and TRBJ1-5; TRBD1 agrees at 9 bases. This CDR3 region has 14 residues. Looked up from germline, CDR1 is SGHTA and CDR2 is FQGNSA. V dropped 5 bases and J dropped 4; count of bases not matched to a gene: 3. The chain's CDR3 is CASSRDRVNQPQHF. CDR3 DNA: TGTGCCAGCAGCCGGGACAGGGTAAATCAGCCCCAGCATTTT.

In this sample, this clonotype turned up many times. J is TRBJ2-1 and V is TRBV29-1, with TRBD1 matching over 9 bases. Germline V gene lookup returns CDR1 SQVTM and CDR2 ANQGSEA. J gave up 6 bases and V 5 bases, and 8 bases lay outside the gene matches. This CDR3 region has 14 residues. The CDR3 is CSVSLLDRGNEQFF. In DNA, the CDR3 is TGCAGCGTTAGCCTCTTGGACAGGGGCAATGAGCAGTTCTTC.

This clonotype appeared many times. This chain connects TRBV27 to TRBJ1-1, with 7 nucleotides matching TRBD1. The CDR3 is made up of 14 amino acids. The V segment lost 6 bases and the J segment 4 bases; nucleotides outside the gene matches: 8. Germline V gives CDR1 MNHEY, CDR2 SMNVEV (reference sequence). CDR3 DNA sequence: TGTGCCAGCAGAGCAGACAGGGTTGGCACTGAAGCTTTCTTT. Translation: CASRADRVGTEAFF.

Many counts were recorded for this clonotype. The CDR3: CASSLGTSGRRTYEQYF. CDR3 in DNA: TGTGCCAGCAGTTTAGGGACTAGCGGGAGGCGGACCTACGAGCAGTACTTC. V is TRBV12-3 or TRBV12-4 and J is TRBJ2-7; 14 nucleotides align to TRBD2. The CDR3 is made up of 17 amino acids. V lost 1 base to trimming and J lost 2 bases; unmatched junction nucleotides: 4.

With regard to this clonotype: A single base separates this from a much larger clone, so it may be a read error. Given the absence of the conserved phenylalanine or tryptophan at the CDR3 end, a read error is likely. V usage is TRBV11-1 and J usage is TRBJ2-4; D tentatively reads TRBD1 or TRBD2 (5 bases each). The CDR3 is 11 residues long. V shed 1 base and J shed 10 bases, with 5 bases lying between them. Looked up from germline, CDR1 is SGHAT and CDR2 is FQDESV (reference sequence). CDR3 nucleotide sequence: TGTGCCAGCAGCTTAGGGGGGATTCAGTACGTC. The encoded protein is CASSLGGIQYV.

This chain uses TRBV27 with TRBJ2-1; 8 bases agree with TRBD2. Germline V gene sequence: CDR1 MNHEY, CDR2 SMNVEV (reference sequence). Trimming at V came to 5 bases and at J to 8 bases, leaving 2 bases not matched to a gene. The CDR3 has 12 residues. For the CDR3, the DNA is TGTGCCAGCAGTCCGGGACTAGATGAGCAGTTCTTC. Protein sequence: CASSPGLDEQFF.

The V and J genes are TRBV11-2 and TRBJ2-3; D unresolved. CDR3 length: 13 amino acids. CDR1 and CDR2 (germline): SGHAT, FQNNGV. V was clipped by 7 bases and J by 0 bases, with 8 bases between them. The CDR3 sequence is CASTRFSTDTQYF. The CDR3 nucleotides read TGTGCCAGCACTAGATTCAGCACAGATACGCAGTATTTT. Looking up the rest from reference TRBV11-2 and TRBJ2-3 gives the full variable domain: EAGVAQSPRYKIIEKRQSVAFWCNPISGHATLYWYQQILGQGPKLLIQFQNNGVVDDSQLPKDRFSAERLKGVDSTLKIQPAKLEDSAVYLCASTRFSTDTQYFGPGTRLTVL.

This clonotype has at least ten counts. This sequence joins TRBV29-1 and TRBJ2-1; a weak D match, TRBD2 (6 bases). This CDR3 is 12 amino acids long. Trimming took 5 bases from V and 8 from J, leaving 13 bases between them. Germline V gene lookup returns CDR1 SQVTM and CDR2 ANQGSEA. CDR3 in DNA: TGCAGCGTTCCCAGATGGGGGGATGAGCAGTTCTTC. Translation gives CSVPRWGDEQFF.

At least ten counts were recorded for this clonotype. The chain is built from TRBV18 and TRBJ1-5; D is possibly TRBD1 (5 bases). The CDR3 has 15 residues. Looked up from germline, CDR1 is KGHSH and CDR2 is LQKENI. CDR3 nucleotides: TGTCCGCCTGTGTGGACACTCAATAGCAATCAGCCCCAGCATTTT. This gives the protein CPPVWTLNSNQPQHF.

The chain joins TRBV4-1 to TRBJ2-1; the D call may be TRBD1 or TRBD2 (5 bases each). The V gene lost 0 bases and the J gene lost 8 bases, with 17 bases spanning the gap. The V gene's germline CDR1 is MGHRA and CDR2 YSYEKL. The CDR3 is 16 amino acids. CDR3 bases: TGCGCCAGCAGCCAAGATTGGGACGGAGGTTGGTATGAGCAGTTCTTC. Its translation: CASSQDWDGGWYEQFF.

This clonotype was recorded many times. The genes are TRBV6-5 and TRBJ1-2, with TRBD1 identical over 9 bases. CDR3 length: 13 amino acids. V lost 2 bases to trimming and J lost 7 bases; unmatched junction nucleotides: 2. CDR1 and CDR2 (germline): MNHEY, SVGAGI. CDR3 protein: CASSYRTGVGYTF. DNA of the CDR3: TGTGCCAGCAGTTACAGGACAGGGGTTGGCTACACCTTC.

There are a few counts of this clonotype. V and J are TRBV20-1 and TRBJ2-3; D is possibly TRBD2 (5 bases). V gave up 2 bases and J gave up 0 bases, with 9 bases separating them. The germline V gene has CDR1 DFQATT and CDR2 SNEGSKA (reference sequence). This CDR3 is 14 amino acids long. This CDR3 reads CSARRRLSTDTQYF. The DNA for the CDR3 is TGCAGTGCTAGACGAAGACTAAGCACAGATACGCAGTATTTT.

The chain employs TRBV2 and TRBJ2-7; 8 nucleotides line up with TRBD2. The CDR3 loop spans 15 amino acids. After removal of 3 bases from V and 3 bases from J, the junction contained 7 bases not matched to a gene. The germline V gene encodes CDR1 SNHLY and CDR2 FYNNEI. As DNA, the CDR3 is TGTGCCAGCAGTGAGATTGCGGGGGGCAACTACGAGCAGTACTTC. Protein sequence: CASSEIAGGNYEQYF.